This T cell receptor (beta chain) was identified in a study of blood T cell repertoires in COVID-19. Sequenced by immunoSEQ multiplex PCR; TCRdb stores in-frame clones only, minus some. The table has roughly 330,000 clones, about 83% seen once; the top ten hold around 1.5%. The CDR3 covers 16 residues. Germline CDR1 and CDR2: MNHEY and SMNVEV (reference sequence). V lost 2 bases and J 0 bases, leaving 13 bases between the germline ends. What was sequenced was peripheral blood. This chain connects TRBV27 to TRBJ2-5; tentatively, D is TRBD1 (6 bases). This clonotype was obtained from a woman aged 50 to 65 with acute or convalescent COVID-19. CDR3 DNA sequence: TGTGCCAGCAGTTTAAGGGGGAGCCCTTACCAAGAGACCCAGTACTTC. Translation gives CASSLRGSPYQETQYF.